The 9 T cell receptor beta chains presented below share a single source sample, sequenced in a study of neurological immune-mediated disorders. In TCRdb, the 5' RACE reads were re-called with MiXCR into one record per CDR3 protein. This repertoire shows fewer than 85,000 distinct CDR3 sequences, roughly 15% found once; its top ten account for roughly 14%. Sequencing was performed on PBMCs. The source is a woman aged 40 to 55 in good health.

This clonotype occurred many times. This chain joins TRBV12-3 or TRBV12-4 and TRBJ1-2; no firm D call. The CDR3 extends over 13 amino acids. V was pared by 5 bases and J by 3 bases, with 10 bases between. This CDR3 is CASSPTKDYGYTF. CDR3 DNA sequence: TGTGCCAGCAGTCCCACAAAAGACTATGGCTACACCTTC.

CDR3: CATSRAKAGGRTDTQYF. CDR3 in DNA: TGTGCCACCAGCAGAGCGAAGGCGGGGGGCCGCACAGATACGCAGTATTTT. The V and J genes are TRBV15 and TRBJ2-3; 8 bases line up with TRBD2. V was pared by 1 base and J by 1 base, with 7 bases of the junction left unmatched. Looked up from germline, CDR1 is LNHNV and CDR2 is YYDKDF (reference sequence). This CDR3 region has 17 residues.

This clonotype showed up many times. This chain connects TRBV9 to TRBJ2-1, with 9 bases that match TRBD2. The CDR3 totals 17 residues. The junction had 8 bases not matched to a gene; V was cut back by 0 bases and J by 4 bases. From germline, CDR1 is SGDLS and CDR2 YYNGEE. Here the CDR3 reads CASSVAWRGGLYNEQFF. The CDR3, as DNA: TGTGCCAGCAGCGTAGCTTGGCGGGGGGGCCTATACAATGAGCAGTTCTTC.

The V call is TRBV24-1, the J call TRBJ2-1; 9 nucleotides align to TRBD2. The CDR3 has 16 amino acids. The germline gives CDR1 KGHDR, CDR2 SFDVKD. V dropped 5 bases and J dropped 6; count of bases not matched to a gene: 10. CDR3: CATSGIPTSGGNEQFF. As DNA, the CDR3 is TGTGCCACCAGTGGTATACCGACTAGCGGAGGCAATGAGCAGTTCTTC.

The sample holds many counts of this clonotype. V gene TRBV2 combines with J gene TRBJ2-3; 11 nucleotides line up with TRBD2. The V and J ends lost 8 bases and 6 bases, in that order; junction bases with no gene match: 13. From germline, CDR1 is SNHLY and CDR2 FYNNEI. The CDR3 extends over 16 amino acids. CDR3 in amino acids: CASRSTSGAQLDTQYF. The DNA of the CDR3 is TGTGCCAGCCGGTCGACTAGCGGGGCCCAGTTGGATACGCAGTATTTT.

This clonotype was counted a few times. This chain joins TRBV19 and TRBJ2-1; D is unclear. Germline CDR1 LNHDA, CDR2 SQIVND (reference sequence). The CDR3 runs to 13 residues. Trimming took off 2 bases at V and 3 bases at J, with 5 bases between the two ends. CDR3 in DNA: TGTGCCAGTAGTATATCGATCTACAATGAGCAGTTCTTC. It encodes CASSISIYNEQFF. Based on the CDR3 plus reference TRBV19 and TRBJ2-1, the full variable domain is DGGITQSPKYLFRKEGQNVTLSCEQNLNHDAMYWYRQDPGQGLRLIYYSQIVNDFQKGDIAEGYSVSREKKESFPLTVTSAQKNPTAFYLCASSISIYNEQFFGPGTRLTVL.

This clonotype was seen many times. The chain links TRBV7-2 to TRBJ2-3; D is ambiguous. The CDR3 has 13 residues. With 4 bases removed from V and 6 bases from J, the gap between germline ends came to 11 bases. Germline V gene data show CDR1 as SGHTA and CDR2 as FQGNSA. The CDR3 DNA sequence: TGTGCCAGCAGCTCCCCGGCCGGGGATACGCAGTATTTT. Protein sequence: CASSSPAGDTQYF.

Many counts were recorded for this clonotype. This chain joins TRBV10-2 and TRBJ2-7, with D possibly matching TRBD2 (6 bases). The CDR3 sequence is 12 residues long. V lost 7 bases, J lost 7 bases, and 14 bases lay in between. CDR1 is WSHSY and CDR2 is SAAADI in the germline V gene. CDR3 DNA sequence: TGCGCCAGCACGGACACGGAGGGAGAGCAGTACGTC. Translating it yields CASTDTEGEQYV.

The chain joins TRBV20-1 to TRBJ2-1, with 12 bases lining up with TRBD2. Trimming took 0 bases from V and 10 from J; bases not matched to a gene: 7. The CDR3 consists of 15 residues. CDR1 is DFQATT, CDR2 SNEGSKA, per germline (reference sequence). The CDR3 region has the DNA TGCAGTGCTAGAGACCTAGCGGGGGGGGCTTTCGAGCAGTTCTTC. It specifies CSARDLAGGAFEQFF.